Listed here is a single T cell receptor (beta chain). Its antigen is not identified. The CDR3 runs 15 residues. Germline loops: CDR1 DFQATT, CDR2 SNEGSKA (reference sequence). V was clipped by 5 bases and J by 1 base; unmatched bases: 11. This entry comes from a study of identical twins. Whole-study results and caveats: Cross-sectional statistical analysis, not tracking of the same donors, underpinned the conclusions. Modelling underestimated the level of out-of-frame TCR alpha sharing observed in monozygotic twins.

All donors comprised healthy Caucasians. TCRdb re-called the 5' RACE reads through MiXCR, storing one row per CDR3 protein. Of approximately 140,000 distinct CDR3 sequences in the sample, approximately 4% were seen once. Sequencing was done on a sample of memory T cells sorted from blood. The TCR was taken from a man younger than 30 in good health. V gene TRBV20-1 combines with J gene TRBJ2-7, with TRBD1 identical over 7 bases. CDR3 DNA sequence: TGCAGTGCTCATGAGATACAGGGGATGTCCTACGAGCAGTACTTC. It is translated as CSAHEIQGMSYEQYF.